What follows is one TCR beta chain and its context. As yet, its antigen is unknown. The sample belongs to a study of regulatory T cells in long-lasting Graves disease. Study outcomes and limitations: TRBV28, TRBJ1-2 and TRBJ2-5 were segments that persistent disease favored. Accuracy was possibly reduced by small sample size. Persistent patients shared more public clonotypes (2,741) than newly diagnosed patients (over 900).

The CDR3 runs to 17 residues. Germline V CDR1 and CDR2: SGHRS, YFSETQ. The V gene lost 0 bases and the J gene lost 0 bases, with 14 bases spanning the gap. RNA isolated from PBMCs was used to make the TCR library. Patients met American Thyroid Association criteria for Graves' disease. In TCRdb, the reads were re-called with MiXCR into one record per CDR3 protein. The repertoire holds under 750 distinct CDR3 sequences, with approximately 59% as singletons. This TCR was recovered from a female donor with Graves disease. This chain connects TRBV5-1 to TRBJ2-3, with TRBD1 as a possible D gene (5 bases). Sequences were derived from peripheral blood mononuclear cells (PBMCs), sampled with antithyroid drug treatment, in newly diagnosed or persistent Graves disease (not recorded which). CDR3 protein: CASSLEAAQGSTDTQYF. The CDR3 DNA reads TGCGCCAGCAGCTTGGAGGCGGCGCAGGGTAGCACAGATACGCAGTATTTT.